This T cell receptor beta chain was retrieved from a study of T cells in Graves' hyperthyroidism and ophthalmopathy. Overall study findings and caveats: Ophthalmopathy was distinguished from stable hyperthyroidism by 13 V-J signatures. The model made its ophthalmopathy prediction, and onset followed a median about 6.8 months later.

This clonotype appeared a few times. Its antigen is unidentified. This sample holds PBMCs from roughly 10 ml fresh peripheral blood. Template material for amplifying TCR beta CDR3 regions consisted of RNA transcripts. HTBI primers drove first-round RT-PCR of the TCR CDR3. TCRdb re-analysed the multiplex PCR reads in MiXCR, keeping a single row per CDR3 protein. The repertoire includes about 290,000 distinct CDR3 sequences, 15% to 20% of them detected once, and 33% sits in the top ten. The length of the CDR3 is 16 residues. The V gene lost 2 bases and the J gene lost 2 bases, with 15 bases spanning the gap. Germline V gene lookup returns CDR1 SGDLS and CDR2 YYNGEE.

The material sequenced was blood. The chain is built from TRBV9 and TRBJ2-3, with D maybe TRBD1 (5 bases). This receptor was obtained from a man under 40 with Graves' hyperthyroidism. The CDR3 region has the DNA TGTGCCAGCAGCGTGGGGCTTACCAGCTCCACAGATACGCAGTATTTT. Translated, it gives CASSVGLTSSTDTQYF.